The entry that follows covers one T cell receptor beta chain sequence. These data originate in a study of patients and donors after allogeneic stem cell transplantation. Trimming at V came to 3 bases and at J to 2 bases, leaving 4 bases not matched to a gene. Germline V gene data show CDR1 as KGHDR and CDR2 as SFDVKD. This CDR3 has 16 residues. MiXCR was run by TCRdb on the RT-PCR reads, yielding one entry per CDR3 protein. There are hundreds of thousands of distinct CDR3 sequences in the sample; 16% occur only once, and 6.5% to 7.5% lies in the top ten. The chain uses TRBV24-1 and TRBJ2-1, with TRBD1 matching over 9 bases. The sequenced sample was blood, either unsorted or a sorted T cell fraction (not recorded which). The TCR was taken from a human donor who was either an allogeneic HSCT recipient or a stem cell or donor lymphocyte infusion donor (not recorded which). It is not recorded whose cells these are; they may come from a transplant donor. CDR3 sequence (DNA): TGTGCCACCAGTGATAAGGGGACAGGGACCTACAATGAGCAGTTCTTC. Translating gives CATSDKGTGTYNEQFF.